The sequence of this T cell receptor beta chain was determined in a study of radiation and T cells in renal cell carcinoma. Background on the study: Nephrectomy followed 15 Gy stereotactic body radiation by 4 weeks. General study points: In blood, top tumor clones expanded by 2 weeks, shrinking by 4.

Of note for this clone: No antigen is known for it.

Produced via immunoSEQ multiplex PCR; TCRdb's table is partial and in-frame only. The data contain 95,000 to 150,000 clones, around 84% of them singletons. The sample's time point: baseline pretreatment blood. Treatment defined: 15 Gy SBRT to primary tumor, nephrectomy 4 weeks later. Radiation-treated patients gave blood at baseline, week 2 and week 4. Clear cell pathology was present in this patient's renal cell carcinoma. With 5 bases clipped from V and 6 bases from J, the junction kept 7 bases outside the gene matches. Looked up from germline, CDR1 is SGHNT and CDR2 is YENEEA. The CDR3 spans 15 residues.

The material was blood, obtained from a patient whose treatment included radiotherapy and nephrectomy. This chain connects TRBV11-3 to TRBJ2-1, with 10 positions matching TRBD2. The clonotype originates from a woman aged 55-69 years with renal cell carcinoma. DNA for the CDR3: TGTGCCAGCAGCCGTATCACTAGCGGGGTCAATGAGCAGTTCTTC. It specifies CASSRITSGVNEQFF.